These 11 T cell receptor beta chains came from one sample sequenced in a study of CD8 T cells in Susac syndrome. RNA, at roughly 0.45 to 1 ug, was reverse transcribed with random hexamers. TCRdb fed the immunoSEQ multiplex PCR reads into MiXCR, producing one record per CDR3 protein. The sample holds around 200,000 distinct CDR3 sequences, approximately 96% seen once. Sequenced sample: CD4+ T cells from PBMCs. Every receptor here comes from a human donor with multiple sclerosis.

The chain employs TRBV6-5 and TRBJ2-1, with 11 nucleotides matching TRBD2. V shed 5 bases, J shed 9 bases, and the junction held 3 bases outside the gene matches. The CDR3 contains 13 residues. Germline V CDR1 and CDR2: MNHEY, SVGAGI. In DNA form, the CDR3 reads TGTGCCAGCAGTCCTAGCGGGGGGTTTGAGCAGTTCTTC. The encoded protein is CASSPSGGFEQFF.

This clonotype was picked up a small number of times. The chain employs TRBV4-1 and TRBJ1-5; possible D gene TRBD1, 5 bases. The CDR3 covers 15 residues. The V end lost 6 bases, the J end lost 3 bases, and 15 bases lay between the germline ends. Germline CDR1 and CDR2: MGHRA and YSYEKL. CDR3 nucleotides: TGCGCCAGCAGTTCCTCAGGGCATACCAATCAGCCCCAGCATTTT. The encoded protein is CASSSSGHTNQPQHF.

This clonotype has a single count. DNA of the CDR3: TGTGCCAGCACATACTTTACAACGGGGTTCTATGGCTACACCTTC. This sequence encodes CASTYFTTGFYGYTF. The V call is TRBV28, the J call TRBJ1-2, with D unresolved. The ends were cut back, 7 bases at V and 4 bases at J, with 19 bases in the middle. Germline values: CDR1 MDHEN, CDR2 SYDVKM. The CDR3 is made up of 15 amino acids.

DNA for the CDR3: TGCAGCGTTGTCTACAGGGGGAACACTGAAGCTTTCTTT. It codes for CSVVYRGNTEAFF. The genes are TRBV29-1 and TRBJ1-1, with 7 bases aligning to TRBD1. V lost 4 bases to trimming and J lost 1 base; unmatched junction nucleotides: 3. The length of the CDR3 is 13 residues. Per germline, CDR1 SQVTM and CDR2 ANQGSEA.

This chain joins TRBV6-6 and TRBJ2-7; 8 bases match TRBD1. The CDR3 has 15 amino acids. V lost 4 bases, J lost 6 bases, and 11 bases stayed unmatched. Germline CDR1 MNHNY, CDR2 SVGAGI (reference sequence). DNA of the CDR3: TGTGCCAGCAGTTTCGCCGGACAGGGCAGATCCGAGCAGTACTTC. It codes for CASSFAGQGRSEQYF.

In DNA form, the CDR3 reads TGTGCCAGCAGCCCCGGCTGGGGAGGGGGGGACGGCTACACCTTC. Protein: CASSPGWGGGDGYTF. The chain links TRBV7-2 to TRBJ1-2; weak D call: TRBD1 (6 bases). V shed 5 bases and J shed 8 bases, with 21 bases lying between them. CDR3 length equals 15 residues. CDR1 is SGHTA and CDR2 is FQGNSA in the germline V gene.

The V and J genes are TRBV27 and TRBJ1-2, with a weak D call TRBD1 (5 bases). The length of the CDR3 is 13 residues. The germline V gene has CDR1 MNHEY and CDR2 SMNVEV (reference sequence). Trimming left V 2 bases short and J 6 bases short, with 10 bases between. The CDR3 DNA sequence: TGTGCCAGCAGTTTACTGGGGCGGGATGGCTACACCTTC. This encodes CASSLLGRDGYTF.

The rearrangement uses TRBV6-5 and TRBJ1-4, with 8 positions matching TRBD1. Germline V gives CDR1 MNHEY, CDR2 SVGAGI. V trimming: 2 bases; J trimming: 8 bases; junction bases outside the gene matches: 4. The CDR3 consists of 14 residues. The CDR3 region is CASSYTQGVEKLFF. The CDR3 DNA is TGTGCCAGCAGTTACACACAGGGGGTAGAAAAACTGTTTTTT.

The V gene is TRBV7-9, the J gene TRBJ2-1; 7 bases are a match to TRBD1. V dropped 6 bases and J dropped 3; count of bases not matched to a gene: 5. This CDR3 has 14 residues. Per germline, CDR1 SEHNR and CDR2 FQNEAQ (reference sequence). The CDR3 loop is CASRPGQSYNEQFF. CDR3 bases: TGTGCCAGCAGGCCGGGACAGAGCTACAATGAGCAGTTCTTC.

The V gene is TRBV7-8, the J gene TRBJ2-3, with 7 bases matching TRBD1. The trim removed 2 bases at V and 7 bases at J, leaving 9 bases unmatched. This CDR3 has 15 residues. In germline, CDR1 is SGHVS, CDR2 FQNEAQ. CDR3 amino acids: CASSLRAGGDNTQYF. The CDR3 DNA reads as TGTGCCAGCAGCTTACGAGCAGGGGGTGACAATACGCAGTATTTT.

This sequence joins TRBV10-3 and TRBJ1-1, with D maybe TRBD1 (5 bases). This CDR3 has 14 amino acids. Trimming removed 7 bases at V and 5 bases at J, with 17 bases between. Germline V lookup: CDR1 ENHRY, CDR2 SYGVKD. CDR3 region: CAITLGQGNTEAFF. In DNA, the CDR3 is TGTGCCATCACCCTGGGGCAGGGAAATACTGAAGCTTTCTTT.